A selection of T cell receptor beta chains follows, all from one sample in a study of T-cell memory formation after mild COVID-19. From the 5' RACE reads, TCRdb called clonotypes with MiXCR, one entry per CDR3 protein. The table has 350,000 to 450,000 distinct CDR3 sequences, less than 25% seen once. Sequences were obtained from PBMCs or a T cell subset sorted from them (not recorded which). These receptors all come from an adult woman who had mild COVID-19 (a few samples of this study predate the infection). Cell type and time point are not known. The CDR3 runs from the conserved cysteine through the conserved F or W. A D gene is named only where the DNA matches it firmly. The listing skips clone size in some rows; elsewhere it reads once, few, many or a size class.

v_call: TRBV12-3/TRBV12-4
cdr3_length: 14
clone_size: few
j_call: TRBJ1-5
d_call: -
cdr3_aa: CASSSTGFNQPQHF
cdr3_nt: TGTGCCAGCAGCTCGACGGGTTTCAATCAGCCCCAGCATTTT

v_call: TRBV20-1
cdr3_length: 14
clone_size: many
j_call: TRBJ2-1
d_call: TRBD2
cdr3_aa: CSASGGADYNEQFF
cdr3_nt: TGCAGTGCTAGCGGGGGGGCCGACTACAATGAGCAGTTCTTC

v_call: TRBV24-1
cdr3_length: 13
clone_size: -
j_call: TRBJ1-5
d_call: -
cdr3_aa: CATSDFGGKPQHF
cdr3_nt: TGTGCCACCAGTGATTTTGGGGGAAAACCCCAGCATTTT

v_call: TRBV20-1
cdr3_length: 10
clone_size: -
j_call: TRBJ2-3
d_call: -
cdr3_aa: CSAVSDTQYF
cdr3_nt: TGCAGTGCTGTATCCGATACGCAGTATTTT

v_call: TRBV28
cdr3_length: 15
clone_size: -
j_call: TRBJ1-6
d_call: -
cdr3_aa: CASSLGDNYNSPLHF
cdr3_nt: TGTGCCAGCAGTTTAGGGGACAACTATAATTCACCCCTCCACTTT

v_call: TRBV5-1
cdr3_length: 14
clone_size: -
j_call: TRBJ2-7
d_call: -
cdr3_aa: CASSLATTPYEQYF
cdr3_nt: TGCGCCAGCAGCTTGGCCACAACCCCCTACGAGCAGTACTTC

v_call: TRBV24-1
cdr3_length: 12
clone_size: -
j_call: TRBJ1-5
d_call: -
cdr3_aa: CATSDFDQPQHF
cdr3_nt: TGTGCCACCAGTGATTTCGATCAGCCCCAGCATTTT

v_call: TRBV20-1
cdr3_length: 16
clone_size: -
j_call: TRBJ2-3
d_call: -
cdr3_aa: CSAGSRETLPSDTQYF
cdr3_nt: TGCAGTGCTGGTAGTCGGGAGACCCTCCCTTCCGATACGCAGTATTTT

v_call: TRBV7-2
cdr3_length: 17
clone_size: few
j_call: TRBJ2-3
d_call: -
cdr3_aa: CASPSRGNQTSTDTQYF
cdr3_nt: TGTGCCAGCCCGAGTAGGGGGAATCAAACTAGCACAGATACGCAGTATTTT

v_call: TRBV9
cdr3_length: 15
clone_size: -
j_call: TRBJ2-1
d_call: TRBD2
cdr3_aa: CASSKNSGGAQEQFF
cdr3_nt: TGTGCCAGCAGCAAGAATAGCGGGGGGGCACAGGAGCAGTTCTTC

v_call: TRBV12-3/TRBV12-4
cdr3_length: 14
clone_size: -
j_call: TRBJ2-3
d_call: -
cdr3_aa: CASPDSPYTDTQYF
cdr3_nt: TGTGCCAGCCCCGACAGTCCCTACACAGATACGCAGTATTTT

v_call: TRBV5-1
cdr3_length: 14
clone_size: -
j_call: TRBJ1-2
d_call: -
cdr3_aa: CASSPNTELYGYTF
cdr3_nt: TGCGCCAGCAGCCCCAATACAGAGCTCTATGGCTACACCTTC

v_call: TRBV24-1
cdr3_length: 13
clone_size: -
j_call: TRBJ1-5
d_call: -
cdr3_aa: CATSGLEGQPQHF
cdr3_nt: TGTGCCACCAGTGGCTTAGAAGGACAGCCCCAGCATTTT

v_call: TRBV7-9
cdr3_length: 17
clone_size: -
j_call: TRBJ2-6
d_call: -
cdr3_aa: CASSSDREGPGANVLTF
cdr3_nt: TGTGCCAGCAGCTCGGACAGGGAGGGCCCTGGGGCCAACGTCCTGACTTTC

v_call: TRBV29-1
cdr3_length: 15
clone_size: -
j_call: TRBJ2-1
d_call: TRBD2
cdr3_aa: CSVRTSGGSYNEQFF
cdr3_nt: TGCAGCGTCCGGACTAGCGGGGGCTCCTACAATGAGCAGTTCTTC

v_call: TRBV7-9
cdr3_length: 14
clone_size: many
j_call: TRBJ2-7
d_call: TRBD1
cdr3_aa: CASSRDRGSYEQYF
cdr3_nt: TGTGCCAGCAGCCGGGACAGGGGAAGTTACGAGCAGTACTTC

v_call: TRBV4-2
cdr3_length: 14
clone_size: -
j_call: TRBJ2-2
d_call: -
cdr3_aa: CASSQELVPGELFF
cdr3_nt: TGTGCCAGCAGCCAAGAACTAGTCCCCGGGGAGCTGTTTTTT

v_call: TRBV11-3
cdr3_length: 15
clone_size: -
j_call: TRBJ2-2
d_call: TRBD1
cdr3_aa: CASSLTGGRAGELFF
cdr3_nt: TGTGCCAGCAGTCTGACAGGGGGCAGGGCCGGGGAGCTGTTTTTT

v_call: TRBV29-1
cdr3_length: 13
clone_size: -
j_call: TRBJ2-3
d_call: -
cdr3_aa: CSVETGTTDTQYF
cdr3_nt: TGCAGCGTTGAAACAGGGACCACAGATACGCAGTATTTT

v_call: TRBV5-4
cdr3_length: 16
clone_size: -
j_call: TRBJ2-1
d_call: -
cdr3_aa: CASSLGGGGPYNEQFF
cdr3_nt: TGTGCCAGCAGCTTGGGTGGTGGAGGCCCCTACAATGAGCAGTTCTTC

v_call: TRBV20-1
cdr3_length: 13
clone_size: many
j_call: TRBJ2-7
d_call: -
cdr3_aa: CSARGQLDYEQYF
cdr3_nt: TGCAGTGCTAGAGGGCAGCTAGACTACGAGCAGTACTTC

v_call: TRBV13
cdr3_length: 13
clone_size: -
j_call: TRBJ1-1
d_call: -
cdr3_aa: CASSSRVRTEAFF
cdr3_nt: TGTGCCAGCAGCTCCAGGGTTCGGACTGAAGCTTTCTTT

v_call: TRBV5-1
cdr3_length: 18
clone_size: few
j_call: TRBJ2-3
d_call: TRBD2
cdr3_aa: CASSLPSGSVVSTDTQYF
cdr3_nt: TGCGCCAGCAGCTTACCTAGCGGGAGTGTCGTTTCGACAGATACGCAGTATTTT

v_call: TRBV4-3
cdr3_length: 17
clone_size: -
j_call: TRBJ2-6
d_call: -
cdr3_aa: CASSPRDPASGANVLTF
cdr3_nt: TGCGCCAGCAGCCCTAGGGATCCCGCATCTGGGGCCAACGTCCTGACTTTC

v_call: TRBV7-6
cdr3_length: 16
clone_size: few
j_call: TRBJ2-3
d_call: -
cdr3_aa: CASSPRQAMSTDTQYF
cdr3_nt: TGTGCCAGCAGCCCGAGACAGGCTATGAGCACAGATACGCAGTATTTT

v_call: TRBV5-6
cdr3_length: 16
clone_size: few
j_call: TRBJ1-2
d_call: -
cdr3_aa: CASSPLPAPELNGYTF
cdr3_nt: TGTGCCAGCAGCCCCCTACCGGCTCCAGAGCTAAATGGCTACACCTTC

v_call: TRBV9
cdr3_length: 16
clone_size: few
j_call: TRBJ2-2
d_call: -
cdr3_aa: CASSSMRGVNTGELFF
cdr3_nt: TGTGCCAGCAGCTCTATGAGGGGGGTGAACACCGGGGAGCTGTTTTTT

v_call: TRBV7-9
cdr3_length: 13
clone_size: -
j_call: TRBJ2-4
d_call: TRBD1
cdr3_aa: CASSSTGGNIQYF
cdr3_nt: TGTGCCAGCAGCTCCACAGGGGGAAACATTCAGTACTTC

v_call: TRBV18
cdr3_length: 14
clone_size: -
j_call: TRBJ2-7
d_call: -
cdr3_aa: CASSPPTGPPEQYF
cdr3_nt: TGTGCCAGCTCACCACCGACGGGTCCTCCCGAGCAGTACTTC

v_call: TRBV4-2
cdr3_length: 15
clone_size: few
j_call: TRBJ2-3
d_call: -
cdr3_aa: CASSQGDSGSDTQYF
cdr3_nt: TGTGCCAGCAGCCAAGGTGATAGCGGCTCAGATACGCAGTATTTT

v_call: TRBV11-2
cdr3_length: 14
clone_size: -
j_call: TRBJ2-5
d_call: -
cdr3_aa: CASGRGSGRETQYF
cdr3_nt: TGTGCCAGCGGACGGGGGTCCGGGAGAGAGACCCAGTACTTC

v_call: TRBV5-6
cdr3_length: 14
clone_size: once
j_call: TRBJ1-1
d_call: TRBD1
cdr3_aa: CASSRDRGGTRAFF
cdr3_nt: TGTGCCAGCAGCAGGGACAGGGGGGGGACTCGGGCTTTCTTT

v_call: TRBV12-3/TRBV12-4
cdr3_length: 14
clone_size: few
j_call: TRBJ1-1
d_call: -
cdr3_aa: CASSLPDRSDEAFF
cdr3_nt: TGTGCCAGCAGTTTACCTGACCGCAGCGATGAAGCTTTCTTT

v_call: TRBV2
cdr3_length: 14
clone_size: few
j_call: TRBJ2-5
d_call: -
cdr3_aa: CASSETGGVETQYF
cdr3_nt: TGTGCCAGCAGTGAAACAGGAGGGGTAGAGACCCAGTACTTC

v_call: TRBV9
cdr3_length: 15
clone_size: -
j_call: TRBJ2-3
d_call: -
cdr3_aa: CASSVAGTGTDTQYF
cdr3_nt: TGTGCCAGCAGCGTAGCTGGGACGGGCACAGATACGCAGTATTTT

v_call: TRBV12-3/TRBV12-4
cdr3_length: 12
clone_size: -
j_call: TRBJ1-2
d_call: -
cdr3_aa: CATGIDTYGYTF
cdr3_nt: TGTGCCACCGGTATCGACACGTATGGCTACACCTTC

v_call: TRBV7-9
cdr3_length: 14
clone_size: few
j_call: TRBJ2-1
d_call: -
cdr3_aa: CASSLKPSTNEQFF
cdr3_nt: TGTGCCAGCAGCTTAAAGCCCTCCACCAATGAGCAGTTCTTC

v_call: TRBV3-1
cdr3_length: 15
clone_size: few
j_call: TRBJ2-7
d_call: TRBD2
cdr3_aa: CASSRDTGGSYEQYF
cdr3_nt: TGTGCCAGCAGCCGAGATACGGGGGGAAGCTACGAGCAGTACTTC

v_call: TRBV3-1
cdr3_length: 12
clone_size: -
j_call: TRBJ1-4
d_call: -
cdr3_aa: CASSQGPTRLFF
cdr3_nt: TGTGCCAGCAGCCAAGGGCCGACACGACTGTTTTTT

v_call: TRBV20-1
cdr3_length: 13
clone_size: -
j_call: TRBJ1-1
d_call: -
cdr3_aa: CSARGTQNTEAFF
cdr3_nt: TGCAGTGCTAGAGGGACCCAGAACACTGAAGCTTTCTTT

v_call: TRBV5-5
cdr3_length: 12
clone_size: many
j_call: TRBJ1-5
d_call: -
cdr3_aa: CASSLPGGLQHF
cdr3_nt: TGTGCCAGCAGCTTGCCCGGGGGGCTCCAGCATTTT

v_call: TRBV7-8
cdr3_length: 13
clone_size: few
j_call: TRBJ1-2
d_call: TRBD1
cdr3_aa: CASSLEGALGYTF
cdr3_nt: TGTGCCAGCAGCTTGGAGGGGGCGCTTGGCTACACCTTC

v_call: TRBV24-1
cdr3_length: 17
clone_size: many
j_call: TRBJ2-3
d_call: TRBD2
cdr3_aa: CATSDSRLATSTDTQYF
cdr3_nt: TGTGCCACCAGTGACTCACGACTAGCGACTAGCACAGATACGCAGTATTTT

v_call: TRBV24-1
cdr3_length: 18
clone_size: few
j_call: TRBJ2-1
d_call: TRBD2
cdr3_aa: CATSDLRTSGRTYNEQFF
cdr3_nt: TGTGCCACCAGTGATTTGAGGACTAGCGGGAGGACCTACAATGAGCAGTTCTTC

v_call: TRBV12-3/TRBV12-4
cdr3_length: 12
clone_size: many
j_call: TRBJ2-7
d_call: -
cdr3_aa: CASSRTVYEQYF
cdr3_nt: TGTGCCAGCAGTCGGACGGTCTACGAGCAGTACTTC

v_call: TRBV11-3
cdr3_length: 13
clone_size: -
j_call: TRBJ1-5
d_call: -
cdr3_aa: CASSLDNFKPQHF
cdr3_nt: TGTGCCAGCAGCTTAGATAATTTCAAGCCCCAGCATTTT

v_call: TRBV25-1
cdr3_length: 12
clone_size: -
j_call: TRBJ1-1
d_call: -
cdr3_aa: CASSEQNTEAFF
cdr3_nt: TGTGCCAGCAGTGAACAGAACACTGAAGCTTTCTTT

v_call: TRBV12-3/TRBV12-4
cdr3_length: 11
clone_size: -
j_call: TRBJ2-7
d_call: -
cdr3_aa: CASSARGEQYF
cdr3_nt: TGTGCCAGCAGTGCCAGGGGCGAGCAGTACTTC